These T cell receptor beta chains were read from a single sample in a study of molecular identifiers for immune sequencing clone quantification. TCRdb processed the PCR reads anew with MiXCR; each CDR3 protein has one entry. The data hold hundreds of thousands of distinct CDR3 sequences, with 25% observed a single time. Sequenced: naive CD8+ T cells from blood, with Jurkat cell RNA spiked in. The receptors come from a human donor in good health. Some libraries in this study had Jurkat cell RNA spiked in. CDR3s include the opening cysteine and the closing phenylalanine or tryptophan. A D gene is named only where the DNA matches it firmly. A row's size may be missing; if present it is once, few, many or a size class.

d_call: TRBD1; clone_size: once; v_call: TRBV4-3; j_call: TRBJ1-5; cdr3_nt: TGCGCCAGCAGCCAAGACCGACAGGGCGTTAATCAGCCCCAGAATTTT; cdr3_aa: CASSQDRQGVNQPQNF
d_call: TRBD2; clone_size: few; v_call: TRBV5-1; j_call: TRBJ2-7; cdr3_nt: TGCCCCAGCAGCTTCGGGGGGGGGGCCTACGAGCAGTACTTC; cdr3_aa: CPSSFGGGAYEQYF
d_call: -; clone_size: -; v_call: TRBV25-1; j_call: TRBJ2-3; cdr3_nt: TGTGCCAGCAGTGATCCGGGACACTACACAGATACGCAGTATTTT; cdr3_aa: CASSDPGHYTDTQYF
d_call: -; clone_size: -; v_call: TRBV4-3; j_call: TRBJ1-6; cdr3_nt: TGCGCCAGCAGCCAAGGGTACAGGGATAATTCACCCCTCCACTTT; cdr3_aa: CASSQGYRDNSPLHF
d_call: -; clone_size: -; v_call: TRBV20-1; j_call: TRBJ1-1; cdr3_nt: TGCAGTGCTGGAGGGAGGATCGACACTGAAGCTTTCTTT; cdr3_aa: CSAGGRIDTEAFF
d_call: TRBD1; clone_size: few; v_call: TRBV4-1; j_call: TRBJ1-5; cdr3_nt: TGCGCCAGCAGCCAATATGCCCCAAGGACAGGGGGTAATCAGCCCCAGCATTTT; cdr3_aa: CASSQYAPRTGGNQPQHF
d_call: -; clone_size: many; v_call: TRBV7-6; j_call: TRBJ1-3; cdr3_nt: TGTGCCAGCAGCCCGATCCTGGGTGGCTCTGGAAACACCATATATTTT; cdr3_aa: CASSPILGGSGNTIYF
d_call: -; clone_size: -; v_call: TRBV20-1; j_call: TRBJ2-7; cdr3_nt: TGCAGTGCTAGAGTGTTTCCCCACGAGCAGTACTTC; cdr3_aa: CSARVFPHEQYF
d_call: TRBD1; clone_size: many; v_call: TRBV6-6; j_call: TRBJ2-7; cdr3_nt: TGTGCCAGCACCGACGGGGGACAGGGGATATACGAGCAGTACTTC; cdr3_aa: CASTDGGQGIYEQYF
d_call: TRBD2; clone_size: -; v_call: TRBV4-1; j_call: TRBJ2-7; cdr3_nt: TGCGCCAGCAGCCTTAAACTAGCGGACTACGAGCAGTACTTC; cdr3_aa: CASSLKLADYEQYF
d_call: TRBD1; clone_size: many; v_call: TRBV29-1; j_call: TRBJ2-7; cdr3_nt: TGCAGCGTTGGGGACAGGGGGCGGGAGCAGTACTTC; cdr3_aa: CSVGDRGREQYF
d_call: -; clone_size: -; v_call: TRBV7-6; j_call: TRBJ2-2; cdr3_nt: TGTGCCAGCAGCTTAGGCTCCGAGGAGCTGTTTTTT; cdr3_aa: CASSLGSEELFF
d_call: TRBD2; clone_size: -; v_call: TRBV3-1; j_call: TRBJ2-2; cdr3_nt: TGTGCCAGCAGCCAAGATCTTGCTAGCGGGTCTCGTGGGGAGCTGTTTTTT; cdr3_aa: CASSQDLASGSRGELFF
d_call: TRBD2; clone_size: -; v_call: TRBV27; j_call: TRBJ2-7; cdr3_nt: TGTGCCAGCAGCCAAACTAGCGCTCTCGAGCAGTACTTC; cdr3_aa: CASSQTSALEQYF
d_call: -; clone_size: many; v_call: TRBV10-3; j_call: TRBJ2-7; cdr3_nt: TGTGCCTCGGGGGAGGCCAGGGTGCAGTACTTC; cdr3_aa: CASGEARVQYF
d_call: -; clone_size: many; v_call: TRBV15; j_call: TRBJ2-5; cdr3_nt: TGTGCCACCAGCAGAGCAGTTAGAGGGTTGGGGGAGACCCAGTACTTC; cdr3_aa: CATSRAVRGLGETQYF
d_call: -; clone_size: -; v_call: TRBV29-1; j_call: TRBJ2-1; cdr3_nt: TGCAGCGTCCTTCAACCCTCGCCGAACTCCTACAATGAGCAGTTCTTC; cdr3_aa: CSVLQPSPNSYNEQFF
d_call: -; clone_size: -; v_call: TRBV29-1; j_call: TRBJ2-3; cdr3_nt: TGCAGCGGTCTTGGCGGGATCCACACAGATACGCAGTATTTT; cdr3_aa: CSGLGGIHTDTQYF
d_call: TRBD1; clone_size: -; v_call: TRBV6-5; j_call: TRBJ2-5; cdr3_nt: TGTGCCAGCAGCTATGGGACAGGGAGTACGCAGACCCAGTACTTC; cdr3_aa: CASSYGTGSTQTQYF
d_call: -; clone_size: -; v_call: TRBV7-6; j_call: TRBJ2-1; cdr3_nt: TGTGCCAGCAGCTTAAACGGCGCGATCAGGGAGCAGTTCTTC; cdr3_aa: CASSLNGAIREQFF
d_call: TRBD1; clone_size: many; v_call: TRBV6-2/TRBV6-3; j_call: TRBJ2-2; cdr3_nt: TGTGCCAGCAGCTGGACAGGGCGGGCCACCGGGGAGCTGTTTTTT; cdr3_aa: CASSWTGRATGELFF
d_call: -; clone_size: many; v_call: TRBV19; j_call: TRBJ2-7; cdr3_nt: TGTGCCAGTAGGCCCACTAGCACAACCTACGAGCAGTACTTC; cdr3_aa: CASRPTSTTYEQYF
d_call: TRBD2; clone_size: many; v_call: TRBV6-1; j_call: TRBJ2-3; cdr3_nt: TGTGCCAGCAGTGAAGCAACTAGCGGGCTCACAGATACGCAGTATTTT; cdr3_aa: CASSEATSGLTDTQYF
d_call: -; clone_size: many; v_call: TRBV20-1; j_call: TRBJ1-1; cdr3_nt: TGCAGTGCTAGATTAGACAGTGAAGCTTTCTTT; cdr3_aa: CSARLDSEAFF
d_call: TRBD1; clone_size: -; v_call: TRBV4-1; j_call: TRBJ2-1; cdr3_nt: TGCGCCAGCAGCCAAAGGACAGGGGCGTACGATGAGCAGTTCTTC; cdr3_aa: CASSQRTGAYDEQFF
d_call: TRBD2; clone_size: -; v_call: TRBV11-2; j_call: TRBJ2-7; cdr3_nt: TGTGCCAGCAGCTTAGACCCGCGGGGGTTATACGAGCAGTACTTC; cdr3_aa: CASSLDPRGLYEQYF
d_call: -; clone_size: -; v_call: TRBV4-3; j_call: TRBJ1-4; cdr3_nt: TGCGCCAGCAGAGAGGCAGGGTCTAATGAAAAACTGTTTTTT; cdr3_aa: CASREAGSNEKLFF
d_call: TRBD1; clone_size: few; v_call: TRBV7-9; j_call: TRBJ2-7; cdr3_nt: TGTGCCAGCAGCCCCCGGGACAGGACTAACGAGCAGTACTTC; cdr3_aa: CASSPRDRTNEQYF
d_call: -; clone_size: once; v_call: TRBV9; j_call: TRBJ2-2; cdr3_nt: TGTGCCAGCGGCGTAGGTGGGGGAACCGGGGGGCTGTTTTTT; cdr3_aa: CASGVGGGTGGLFF
d_call: -; clone_size: few; v_call: TRBV20-1; j_call: TRBJ1-4; cdr3_nt: TGCAGTGCTAGAGTTCCAGGGAAGGAAAAACTGTTTTTT; cdr3_aa: CSARVPGKEKLFF
d_call: -; clone_size: many; v_call: TRBV4-3; j_call: TRBJ1-4; cdr3_nt: TGCGCCAGCAGCCAAGGACAGAGGGATGAAAAACTGTTTTTT; cdr3_aa: CASSQGQRDEKLFF
d_call: -; clone_size: many; v_call: TRBV28; j_call: TRBJ2-2; cdr3_nt: TGTGCCAGCCGGGACACTTCGAACACCGGGGAGCTGTTTTTT; cdr3_aa: CASRDTSNTGELFF
d_call: -; clone_size: few; v_call: TRBV20-1; j_call: TRBJ2-3; cdr3_nt: TGCAGTGCTAACCCTCGGGATCACCCCGCCGATACGCAGTATTTT; cdr3_aa: CSANPRDHPADTQYF
d_call: -; clone_size: many; v_call: TRBV25-1; j_call: TRBJ1-3; cdr3_nt: TGTGCCAGCAGTTACGGACGGAGCTCTGGAAACACCATATATTTT; cdr3_aa: CASSYGRSSGNTIYF
d_call: -; clone_size: -; v_call: TRBV6-5; j_call: TRBJ2-5; cdr3_nt: TGTGCCAGCAGTCAAATACAGGGACTCCAAGAGACCCAGTACTTC; cdr3_aa: CASSQIQGLQETQYF
d_call: TRBD2; clone_size: many; v_call: TRBV29-1; j_call: TRBJ2-7; cdr3_nt: TGCAGAGGAGGAGGGAGGGCCACCAAATCCTACGAGCAGTACTTC; cdr3_aa: CRGGGRATKSYEQYF
d_call: TRBD1; clone_size: many; v_call: TRBV7-9; j_call: TRBJ1-1; cdr3_nt: TGTGCCAGCAGCTCCGGACAGGGAACGAGGACTGAAGCTTTCTTT; cdr3_aa: CASSSGQGTRTEAFF
d_call: -; clone_size: -; v_call: TRBV30; j_call: TRBJ2-2; cdr3_nt: TGTGCCTGGAGTAATACTGAGCCCGGGGAGCTGTTTTTT; cdr3_aa: CAWSNTEPGELFF
d_call: TRBD2; clone_size: -; v_call: TRBV5-4; j_call: TRBJ2-7; cdr3_nt: TGTGCCAGCAGCTTGGCCGTAGCGGGGGGGCCAGGAGAGCAGTACTTC; cdr3_aa: CASSLAVAGGPGEQYF
d_call: TRBD1; clone_size: many; v_call: TRBV4-2; j_call: TRBJ1-1; cdr3_nt: TGTGCCAGCAGCCAAGGACAGGGCGGCACTGAAGCTTTCTTT; cdr3_aa: CASSQGQGGTEAFF
d_call: TRBD1; clone_size: many; v_call: TRBV4-3; j_call: TRBJ1-1; cdr3_nt: TGCGCCAGCAGCCAAGGACAGGGATTGAACACTGAAGCTTTCTTT; cdr3_aa: CASSQGQGLNTEAFF
d_call: -; clone_size: many; v_call: TRBV4-3; j_call: TRBJ2-5; cdr3_nt: TGCGCCAGCAGCCAAGATTTCGGGCCCCAAGAGACCCAGTACTTC; cdr3_aa: CASSQDFGPQETQYF
d_call: TRBD2; clone_size: many; v_call: TRBV5-1; j_call: TRBJ2-1; cdr3_nt: TGCGCCAGCAGCCCCGGTCCCGGACTAGAATACAATGAGCAGTTCTTC; cdr3_aa: CASSPGPGLEYNEQFF
d_call: -; clone_size: many; v_call: TRBV6-5; j_call: TRBJ2-3; cdr3_nt: TGTGCCAGCAGTTACTCGATAGCAGGGTCAGATACGCAGTATTTT; cdr3_aa: CASSYSIAGSDTQYF
d_call: -; clone_size: few; v_call: TRBV25-1; j_call: TRBJ2-5; cdr3_nt: TGTGCCAGCAGTGAATTGGGGGTACAGATTCAACAAGAGACCCAGTACTTC; cdr3_aa: CASSELGVQIQQETQYF
d_call: -; clone_size: few; v_call: TRBV20-1; j_call: TRBJ2-2; cdr3_nt: TGCAGTGCTAGAGATCTTCTTAGCGGAATAAACACCGGGGAGCTGTTTTTT; cdr3_aa: CSARDLLSGINTGELFF
d_call: -; clone_size: many; v_call: TRBV20-1; j_call: TRBJ1-1; cdr3_nt: TGCAGTGCTAGACGGACCATCAACACTGAAGCTTTCTTT; cdr3_aa: CSARRTINTEAFF
d_call: -; clone_size: few; v_call: TRBV4-3; j_call: TRBJ2-2; cdr3_nt: TGCGCCAGCAGCCAAGAGGTTAGGGGAACGGACACCGGGGAGCTGTTTTTT; cdr3_aa: CASSQEVRGTDTGELFF
d_call: TRBD2; clone_size: many; v_call: TRBV20-1; j_call: TRBJ2-7; cdr3_nt: TGCAGTGCCCGAGGGAGGGGACGGGACGAGCAGTACTTC; cdr3_aa: CSARGRGRDEQYF